The 21 T cell receptor beta chains presented below share a single source sample, sequenced in a study of control samples from healthy donors and cancer patients. Data came from immunoSEQ multiplex PCR; TCRdb stores just in-frame clones and leaves some out. The sample shows about 130,000 clones, approximately 92% of them seen only once. Input material: PBMCs. The receptors shown here come from a man at least 80 years old with head and neck cancer.

The chain combines TRBV24-1 with TRBJ2-1, with D hard to call. The germline V gene encodes CDR1 KGHDR and CDR2 SFDVKD. Trimming removed 1 base at V and 9 bases at J, with 12 bases between. CDR3 length: 14 amino acids. For the CDR3, the DNA is TGTGCCACCAGTGATTTAATAGGGTTGGGTGAGCAGTTCTTC. It is translated as CATSDLIGLGEQFF.

This chain uses TRBV30 with TRBJ1-6; D is perhaps TRBD1 (5 bases). This CDR3 spans 13 amino acids. V lost 4 bases, J lost 9 bases, and 13 bases lay in between. Germline CDR1 is GTSNPN and CDR2 is SVGIG (reference sequence). The CDR3 loop is CAWNAGGGSPLHF. CDR3 nucleotides: TGTGCCTGGAATGCGGGCGGGGGTTCACCCCTCCACTTT.

This chain uses TRBV5-4 with TRBJ2-7; 10 nucleotides align to TRBD1. V was pared by 2 bases and J by 6 bases, with 5 bases of the junction left unmatched. The CDR3 is 14 amino acids. Per the germline V gene, CDR1 is SGHNT and CDR2 is YYREEE (reference sequence). As DNA, the CDR3 is TGTGCCAGCAGCTTCGTTGGGACAGGGGCCGAGCAGTACTTC. It specifies CASSFVGTGAEQYF.

The chain links TRBV6-5 to TRBJ2-7; 7 nucleotides agree with TRBD1. CDR1 and CDR2 (germline): MNHEY, SVGAGI. The trim removed 6 bases at V and 3 bases at J, leaving 8 bases unmatched. The CDR3 is made up of 14 amino acids. DNA of the CDR3: TGTGCCAGCAGGCCCGGGACAGCACTCTACGAGCAGTACTTC. Its protein is CASRPGTALYEQYF.

The chain has TRBV5-1 and TRBJ2-7; no definite D call. V lost 4 bases, J lost 0 bases, and 11 bases lay in between. CDR3 length equals 14 residues. The germline CDR1 and CDR2 sequences are SGHRS and YFSETQ. The CDR3: CASSPDTSSYEQYF. For the CDR3, the DNA is TGCGCCAGCAGCCCCGACACCAGCTCCTACGAGCAGTACTTC.

This chain uses TRBV7-9 with TRBJ2-7; no reliable D call. CDR1 and CDR2 from the germline V gene are SEHNR and FQNEAQ (reference sequence). V lost 2 bases, J lost 2 bases, and 7 bases lay in between. The CDR3 has 13 residues. The CDR3 loop reads CASSLLQTYEQYF. The CDR3 nucleotides are TGTGCCAGCAGCTTATTACAGACCTACGAGCAGTACTTC.

CDR3 sequence: CASSLEIPGAGGPMETQYF. CDR3 in DNA: TGTGCCAGCAGCTTGGAAATCCCGGGGGCGGGAGGGCCTATGGAGACCCAGTACTTC. V and J are TRBV5-6 and TRBJ2-5, with 9 bases that match TRBD2. The CDR3 runs to 19 residues. CDR1 and CDR2 from the germline V gene are SGHDT and YYEEEE. The V segment lost 0 bases and the J segment 5 bases; nucleotides outside the gene matches: 17.

The chain recombines TRBV5-1 with TRBJ2-3, with unresolved D. This CDR3 comprises 13 residues. Per germline, CDR1 SGHRS and CDR2 YFSETQ. V lost 6 bases, J lost 0 bases, and 8 bases lay in between. Here the CDR3 reads CASIAVSTDTQYF. The CDR3 DNA follows: TGCGCCAGCATCGCCGTTAGCACAGATACGCAGTATTTT. The entire variable domain, with the rest obtained from reference TRBV5-1 and TRBJ2-3, is as follows: KAGVTQTPRYLIKTRGQQVTLSCSPISGHRSVSWYQQTPGQGLQFLFEYFSETQRNKGNFPGRFSGRQFSNSRSEMNVSTLELGDSALYLCASIAVSTDTQYFGPGTRLTVL.

This clone turned up a few times. This chain joins TRBV5-6 and TRBJ1-4, with 7 bases fitting TRBD1. CDR1 and CDR2 from the germline V gene are SGHDT and YYEEEE. V shed 1 base, J shed 7 bases, and the junction held 7 bases outside the gene matches. The CDR3 totals 15 residues. CDR3 in DNA: TGTGCCAGCAGCTTGTCCTCAGGGGGATTTGAAAAACTGTTTTTT. It encodes CASSLSSGGFEKLFF.

The gene calls are TRBV27 and TRBJ2-7; D is possibly TRBD1 (6 bases). CDR3 length equals 13 residues. V lost 0 bases and J 7 bases, leaving 10 bases between the germline ends. Germline CDR1 reads MNHEY; CDR2 reads SMNVEV (reference sequence). In DNA, the CDR3 is TGTGCCAGCAGTTTATCACAGGGCTGGGAGCAGTACTTC. Its translation: CASSLSQGWEQYF.

This chain joins TRBV6-2 or TRBV6-3 and TRBJ1-2, with TRBD1 as a possible D gene (6 bases). CDR1 and CDR2 (germline): MNHEY, SVGEGT. This CDR3 comprises 16 residues. V was clipped by 4 bases and J by 2 bases, with 17 bases between them. CDR3 protein: CASSWLPLQGNYGYTF. The DNA of the CDR3 is TGTGCCAGCAGTTGGCTGCCTTTACAGGGAAACTATGGCTACACCTTC.

CDR3: CASSHSSPSHEQYF. The DNA for the CDR3 is TGTGCCAGCAGCCATTCGAGCCCCAGCCACGAGCAGTACTTC. The chain is built from TRBV3-1 (or the pseudogene TRBV3-2) and TRBJ2-7; D gene ambiguous. The CDR3 extends over 14 amino acids. The germline V and J ends were trimmed by 3 bases and 5 bases, with 14 bases remaining between them. The V gene's germline CDR1 is LGHDT and CDR2 YNNKEL (reference sequence).

This chain uses TRBV5-1 with TRBJ1-1, with unresolved D. CDR3 length: 14 residues. Per germline, CDR1 SGHRS and CDR2 YFSETQ. Trimming took 2 bases from V and 5 from J, leaving 13 bases between them. CDR3 nucleotide sequence: TGCGCCAGCAGCTTAGGTCCCGAGAGGACTGAAGCTTTCTTT. Translating it yields CASSLGPERTEAFF. Looking up the rest from reference TRBV5-1 and TRBJ1-1 gives the full variable domain: KAGVTQTPRYLIKTRGQQVTLSCSPISGHRSVSWYQQTPGQGLQFLFEYFSETQRNKGNFPGRFSGRQFSNSRSEMNVSTLELGDSALYLCASSLGPERTEAFFGQGTRLTVV.

The chain's CDR3 is CSVDPGLSGNTIYF. The CDR3 bases are TGCAGCGTTGATCCCGGGCTTTCTGGAAACACCATATATTTT. The chain joins TRBV29-1 to TRBJ1-3, with no clear D. The V end was cut by 3 bases, the J end by 1 base, with 10 bases between. The CDR3 contains 14 residues. From germline, CDR1 is SQVTM and CDR2 ANQGSEA.

The genes are TRBV9 and TRBJ2-3; unclear D gene. V was clipped by 3 bases and J by 4 bases, with 9 bases between them. Looked up from germline, CDR1 is SGDLS and CDR2 is YYNGEE. The CDR3 covers 13 residues. The CDR3 DNA reads TGTGCCAGCAGCGGGAGCCGCTCAGATACGCAGTATTTT. Encoded protein: CASSGSRSDTQYF.

The chain carries TRBV10-3 and TRBJ2-1, with D possibly matching TRBD2 (6 bases). The V end lost 3 bases, the J end lost 3 bases, and 12 bases lay between the germline ends. CDR1 and CDR2 from the germline V gene are ENHRY and SYGVKD. This CDR3 region has 15 residues. The DNA for the CDR3 is TGTGCCATCAGTGATAGCGGCGGGAACTACAATGAGCAGTTCTTC. Protein: CAISDSGGNYNEQFF.

This clone has more than one count but fewer than ten. V is TRBV11-3 and J is TRBJ2-1, with 9 bases matching TRBD1. From germline, CDR1 is SGHNT and CDR2 YENEEA. J gave up 7 bases and V 5 bases, and 3 bases lay outside the gene matches. This CDR3 has 13 residues. This CDR3 reads CASSPGQGNEQFF. For the CDR3, the DNA is TGTGCCAGCAGCCCAGGACAGGGGAATGAGCAGTTCTTC.

The chain has TRBV27 and TRBJ1-2, with D perhaps TRBD1 (5 bases). V was pared by 1 base and J by 6 bases, with 12 bases between. Germline V lookup: CDR1 MNHEY, CDR2 SMNVEV (reference sequence). This CDR3 comprises 14 residues. CDR3 coding DNA: TGTGCCAGCAGTTTATGGGCAGGGTCGGATGGCTACACCTTC. Translation gives CASSLWAGSDGYTF.

The V gene is TRBV7-2, the J gene TRBJ2-7; 7 bases are a match to TRBD1. There are 15 residues in the CDR3. From germline, CDR1 is SGHTA and CDR2 FQGNSA. V shed 4 bases and J 6 bases; nucleotides not matched to a gene: 12. As DNA, the CDR3 is TGTGCCAGCAGCTCAAACAGGGGCCTTTGGGGCGAGCAGTACTTC. The encoded protein is CASSSNRGLWGEQYF.

This chain joins TRBV27 and TRBJ1-2; no clear D. The germline V gene has CDR1 MNHEY and CDR2 SMNVEV (reference sequence). Deletions cut 3 bases from V and 8 bases from J, with 10 bases between. The CDR3 consists of 12 residues. In DNA, the CDR3 is TGTGCCAGCAGTTTTCCCGGCGGGGGCTACACCTTC. Its translation: CASSFPGGGYTF.

The chain couples TRBV29-1 to TRBJ1-2, with 11 bases matching TRBD1. Germline loops: CDR1 SQVTM, CDR2 ANQGSEA. With V trimmed by 7 bases and J by 5 bases, 12 bases remained unmatched. The CDR3 contains 15 residues. The CDR3 is CSAGTGGTSSYGYTF. DNA of the CDR3: TGCAGCGCGGGGACAGGGGGAACCTCTTCGTATGGCTACACCTTC.